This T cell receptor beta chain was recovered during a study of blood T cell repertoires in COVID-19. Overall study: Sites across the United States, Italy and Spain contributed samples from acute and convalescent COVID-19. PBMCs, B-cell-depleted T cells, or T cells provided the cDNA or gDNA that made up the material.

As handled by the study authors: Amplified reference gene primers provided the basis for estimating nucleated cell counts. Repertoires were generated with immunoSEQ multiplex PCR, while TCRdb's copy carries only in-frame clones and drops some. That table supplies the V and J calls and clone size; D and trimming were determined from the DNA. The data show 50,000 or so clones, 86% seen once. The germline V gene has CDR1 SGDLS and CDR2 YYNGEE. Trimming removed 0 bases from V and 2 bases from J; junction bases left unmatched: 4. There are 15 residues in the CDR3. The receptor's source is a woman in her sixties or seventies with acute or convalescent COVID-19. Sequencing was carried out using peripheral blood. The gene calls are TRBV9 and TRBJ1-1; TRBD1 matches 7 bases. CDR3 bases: TGTGCCAGCAGCGTAGGCCCAGGGGGAAACACTGAAGCTTTCTTT. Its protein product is CASSVGPGGNTEAFF.